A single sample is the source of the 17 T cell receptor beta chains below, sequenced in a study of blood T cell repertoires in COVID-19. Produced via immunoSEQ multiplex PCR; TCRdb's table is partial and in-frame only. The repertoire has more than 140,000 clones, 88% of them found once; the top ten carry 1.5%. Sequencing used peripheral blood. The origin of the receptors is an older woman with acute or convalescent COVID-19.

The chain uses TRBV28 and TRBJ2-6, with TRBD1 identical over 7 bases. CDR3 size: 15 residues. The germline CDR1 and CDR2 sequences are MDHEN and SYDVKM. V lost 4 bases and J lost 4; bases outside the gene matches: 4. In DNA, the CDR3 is TGTGCCAGCAGTTACAGGGGAAACGGGGCCAACGTCCTGACTTTC. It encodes CASSYRGNGANVLTF.

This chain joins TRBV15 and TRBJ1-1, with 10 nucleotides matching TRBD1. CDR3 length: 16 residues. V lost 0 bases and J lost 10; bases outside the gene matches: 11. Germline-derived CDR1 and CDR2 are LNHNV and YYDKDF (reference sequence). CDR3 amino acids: CATSRDDGQGGFGAFF. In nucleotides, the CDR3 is TGTGCCACCAGCAGAGATGACGGACAGGGGGGTTTCGGAGCTTTCTTT.

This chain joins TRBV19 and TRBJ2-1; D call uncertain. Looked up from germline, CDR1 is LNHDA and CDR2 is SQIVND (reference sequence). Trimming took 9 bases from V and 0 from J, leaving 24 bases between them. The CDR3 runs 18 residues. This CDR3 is CASKNGPVGHRSYNEQFF. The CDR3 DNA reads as TGTGCCAGCAAAAATGGTCCCGTCGGTCATCGCTCCTACAATGAGCAGTTCTTC.

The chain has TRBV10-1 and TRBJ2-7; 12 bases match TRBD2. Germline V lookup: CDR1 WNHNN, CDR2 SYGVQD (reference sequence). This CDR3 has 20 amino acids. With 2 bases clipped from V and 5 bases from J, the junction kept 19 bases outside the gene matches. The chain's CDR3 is CASSEPLAGGRSFERDEQYF. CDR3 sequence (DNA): TGCGCCAGCAGTGAGCCCCTAGCGGGGGGGCGATCATTCGAGCGTGACGAGCAGTACTTC.

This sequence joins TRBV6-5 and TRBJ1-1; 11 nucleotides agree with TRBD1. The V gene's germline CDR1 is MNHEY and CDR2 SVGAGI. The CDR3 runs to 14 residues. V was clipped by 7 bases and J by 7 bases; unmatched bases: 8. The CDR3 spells CASNPGQGDVEAFF. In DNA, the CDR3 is TGTGCCAGCAACCCGGGACAGGGGGATGTTGAAGCTTTCTTT.

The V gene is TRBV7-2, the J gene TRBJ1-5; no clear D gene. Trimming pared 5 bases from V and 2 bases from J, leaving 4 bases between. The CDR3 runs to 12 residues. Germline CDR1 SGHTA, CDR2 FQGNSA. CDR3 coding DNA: TGTGCCAGCAGCGTCGGCAATCAGCCCCAGCATTTT. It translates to CASSVGNQPQHF. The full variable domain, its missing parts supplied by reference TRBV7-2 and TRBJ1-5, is GAGVSQSPSNKVTEKGKDVELRCDPISGHTALYWYRQSLGQGLEFLIYFQGNSAPDKSGLPSDRFSAERTGGSVSTLTIQRTQQEDSAVYLCASSVGNQPQHFGDGTRLSIL.

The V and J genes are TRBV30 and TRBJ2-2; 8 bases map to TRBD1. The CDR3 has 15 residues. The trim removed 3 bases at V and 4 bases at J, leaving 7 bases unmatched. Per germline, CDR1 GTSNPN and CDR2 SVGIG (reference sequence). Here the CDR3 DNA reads TGTGCCTGGAGGGACCGGACAGGGCCCACCGGGGAGCTGTTTTTT. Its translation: CAWRDRTGPTGELFF.

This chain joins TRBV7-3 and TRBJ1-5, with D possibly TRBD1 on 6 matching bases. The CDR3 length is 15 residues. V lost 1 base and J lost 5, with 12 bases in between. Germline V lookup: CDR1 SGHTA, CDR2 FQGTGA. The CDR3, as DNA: TGTGCCAGCAGCTTAAATGGGGGGGCAGATCAGCCCCAGCATTTT. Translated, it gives CASSLNGGADQPQHF.

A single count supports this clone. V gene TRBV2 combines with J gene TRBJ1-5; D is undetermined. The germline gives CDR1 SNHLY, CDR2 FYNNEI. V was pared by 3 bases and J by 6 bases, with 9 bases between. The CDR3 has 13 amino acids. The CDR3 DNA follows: TGTGCCAGCAGTGAGGAGGGAGGTCAGCCCCAGCATTTT. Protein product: CASSEEGGQPQHF.

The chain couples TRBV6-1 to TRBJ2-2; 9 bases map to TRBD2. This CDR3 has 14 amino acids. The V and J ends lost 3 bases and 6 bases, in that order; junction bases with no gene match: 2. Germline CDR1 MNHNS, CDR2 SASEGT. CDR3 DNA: TGTGCCAGCAGTGAGGCTAGCGGGGCCGGGGAGCTGTTTTTT. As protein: CASSEASGAGELFF.

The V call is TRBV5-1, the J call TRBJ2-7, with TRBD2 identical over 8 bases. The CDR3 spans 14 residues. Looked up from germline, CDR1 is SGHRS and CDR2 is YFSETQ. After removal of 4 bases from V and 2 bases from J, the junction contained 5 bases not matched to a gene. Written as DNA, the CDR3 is TGCGCCAGCAGCCCTCCGGGAGGGACCTACGAGCAGTACTTC. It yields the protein CASSPPGGTYEQYF.

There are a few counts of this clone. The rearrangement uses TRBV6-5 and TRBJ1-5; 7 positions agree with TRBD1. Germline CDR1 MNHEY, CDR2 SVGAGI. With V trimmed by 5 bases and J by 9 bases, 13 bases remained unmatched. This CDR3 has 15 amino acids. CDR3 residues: CASSSAHRGGRPQHF. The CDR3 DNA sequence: TGTGCCAGCAGTAGTGCACACAGGGGCGGAAGGCCCCAGCATTTT.

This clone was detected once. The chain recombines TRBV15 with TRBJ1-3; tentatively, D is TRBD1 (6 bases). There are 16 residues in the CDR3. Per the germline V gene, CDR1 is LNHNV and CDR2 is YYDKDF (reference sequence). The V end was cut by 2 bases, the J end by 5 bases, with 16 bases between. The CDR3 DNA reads TGTGCCACCAGCAGACCCCCAGGCAGGGGAAGAAACACCATATATTTT. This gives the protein CATSRPPGRGRNTIYF.

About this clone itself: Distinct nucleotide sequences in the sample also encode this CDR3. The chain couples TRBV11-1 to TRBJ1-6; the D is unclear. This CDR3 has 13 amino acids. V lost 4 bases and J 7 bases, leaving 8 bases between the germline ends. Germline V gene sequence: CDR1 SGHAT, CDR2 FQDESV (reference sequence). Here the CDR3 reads CASSWTGNSPLHF. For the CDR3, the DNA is TGTGCCAGCAGCTGGACTGGGAATTCACCCCTCCACTTT.

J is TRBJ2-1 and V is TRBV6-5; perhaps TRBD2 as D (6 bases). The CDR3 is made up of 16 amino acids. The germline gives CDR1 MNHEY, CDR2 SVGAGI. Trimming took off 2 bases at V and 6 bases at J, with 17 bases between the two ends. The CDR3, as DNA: TGTGCCAGCAGTTACCAGGCAGGGAGGACCCTCAATGAGCAGTTCTTC. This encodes CASSYQAGRTLNEQFF.

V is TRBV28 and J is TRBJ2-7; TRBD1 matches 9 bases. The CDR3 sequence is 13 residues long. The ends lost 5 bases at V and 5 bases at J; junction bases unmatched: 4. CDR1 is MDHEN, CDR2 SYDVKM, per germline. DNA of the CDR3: TGTGCCAGCAGTGGGGACAGGGTACACGAGCAGTACTTC. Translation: CASSGDRVHEQYF.

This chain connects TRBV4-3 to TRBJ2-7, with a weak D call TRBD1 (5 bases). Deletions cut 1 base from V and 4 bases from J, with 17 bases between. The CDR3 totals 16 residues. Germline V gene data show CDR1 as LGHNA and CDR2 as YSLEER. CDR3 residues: CASSQAGRAYQYEQYF. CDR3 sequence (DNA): TGCGCCAGCAGCCAAGCTGGCAGGGCCTATCAATACGAGCAGTACTTC.